The present entry profiles one TCR beta chain with its context. Its antigen is unknown. This sample is part of a study of graft-versus-host responses after intestinal transplantation. Looking at the study overall: As for transplant type, recipients had multivisceral, liver-intestinal, or isolated intestinal grafts. Once they had received anti-thymocyte globulin induction, all recipients took tacrolimus and steroids for two to three years. Study-wide findings and caveats: Individuals carrying graft-donor T cell macrochimerism showed high graft-versus-host to host-versus-graft clonal ratios in allografts. GvH clones surfaced in recipient marrow, some emerging earlier in ileum or blood.

The data were produced by immunoSEQ multiplex PCR, yet TCRdb's version contains in-frame clones alone and is incomplete. This table holds 96,000 or so clones, roughly 92% found once. CDR3 length equals 13 residues. V lost 2 bases to trimming and J lost 6 bases, with 9 bases between them. Germline CDR1 reads SGHRS; CDR2 reads YFSETQ. Sequenced material: unstimulated CD4+ T cells sorted from spleen or lymph node cells, taken before intestinal transplant. The receptor was isolated from a human donor who received an intestinal transplant. This chain uses TRBV5-1 with TRBJ2-1, with D possibly TRBD1 on 5 matching bases. The CDR3 reads CASSLGAPNEQFF. CDR3 coding DNA: TGCGCCAGCAGCTTAGGGGCCCCCAATGAGCAGTTCTTC.